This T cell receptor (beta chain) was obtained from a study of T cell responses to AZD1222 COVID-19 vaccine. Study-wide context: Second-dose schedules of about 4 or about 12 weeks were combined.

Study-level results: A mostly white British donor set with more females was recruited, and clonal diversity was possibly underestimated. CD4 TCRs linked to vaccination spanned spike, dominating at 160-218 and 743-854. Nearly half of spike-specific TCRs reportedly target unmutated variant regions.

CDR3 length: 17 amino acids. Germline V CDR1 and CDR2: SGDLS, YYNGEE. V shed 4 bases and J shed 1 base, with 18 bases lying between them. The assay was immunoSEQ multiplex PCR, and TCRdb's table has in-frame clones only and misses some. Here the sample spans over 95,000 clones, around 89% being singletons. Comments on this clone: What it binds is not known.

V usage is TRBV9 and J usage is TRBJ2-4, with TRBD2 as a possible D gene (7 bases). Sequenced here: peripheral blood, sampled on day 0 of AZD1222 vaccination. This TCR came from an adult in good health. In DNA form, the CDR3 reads TGTGCCAGCAGCCCTAGGGGGGGGAGCGGCGCCAAAAACATTCAGTACTTC. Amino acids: CASSPRGGSGAKNIQYF.